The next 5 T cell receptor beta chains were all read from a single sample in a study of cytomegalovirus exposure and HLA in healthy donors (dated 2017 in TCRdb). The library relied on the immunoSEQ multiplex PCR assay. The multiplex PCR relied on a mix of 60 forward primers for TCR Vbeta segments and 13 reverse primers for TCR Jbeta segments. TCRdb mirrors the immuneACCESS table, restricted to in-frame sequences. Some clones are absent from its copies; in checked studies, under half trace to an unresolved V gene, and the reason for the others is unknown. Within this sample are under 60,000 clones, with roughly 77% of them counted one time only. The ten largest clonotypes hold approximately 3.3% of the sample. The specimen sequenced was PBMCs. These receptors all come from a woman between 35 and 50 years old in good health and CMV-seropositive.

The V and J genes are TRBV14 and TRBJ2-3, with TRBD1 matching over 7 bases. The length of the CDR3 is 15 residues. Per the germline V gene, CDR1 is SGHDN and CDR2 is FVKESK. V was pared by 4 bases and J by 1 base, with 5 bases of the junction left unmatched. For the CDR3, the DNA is TGTGCCAGCAGCCGTCAGGGGGTCCGCACAGATACGCAGTATTTT. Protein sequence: CASSRQGVRTDTQYF.

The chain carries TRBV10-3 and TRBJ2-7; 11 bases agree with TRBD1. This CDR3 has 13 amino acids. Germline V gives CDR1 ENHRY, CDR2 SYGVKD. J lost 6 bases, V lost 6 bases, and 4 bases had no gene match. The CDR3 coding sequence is TGTGCCATCAGGGGGACAGGGGGGTCCGAGCAGTACTTC. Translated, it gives CAIRGTGGSEQYF.

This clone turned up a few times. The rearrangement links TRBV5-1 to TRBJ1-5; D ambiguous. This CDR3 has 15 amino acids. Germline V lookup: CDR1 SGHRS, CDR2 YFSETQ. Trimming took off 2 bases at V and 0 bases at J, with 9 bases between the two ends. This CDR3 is CASSFGADSNQPQHF. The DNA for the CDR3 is TGCGCCAGCAGCTTCGGCGCGGATAGCAATCAGCCCCAGCATTTT.

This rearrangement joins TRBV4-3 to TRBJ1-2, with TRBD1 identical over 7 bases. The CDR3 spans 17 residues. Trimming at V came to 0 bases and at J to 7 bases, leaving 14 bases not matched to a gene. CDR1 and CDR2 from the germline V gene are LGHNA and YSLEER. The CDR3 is CASSQDLRTGLRGGYTF. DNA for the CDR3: TGCGCCAGCAGCCAAGATCTGCGGACAGGCTTAAGAGGTGGCTACACCTTC.

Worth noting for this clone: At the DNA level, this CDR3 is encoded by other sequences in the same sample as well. CDR3 nucleotides: TGCGCCAGCAGCCCCGGGACACCACAAGAGACCCAGTACTTC. This gives the protein CASSPGTPQETQYF. The chain uses TRBV5-1 and TRBJ2-5; the D gene is possibly TRBD1 (6 bases). The V gene's germline CDR1 is SGHRS and CDR2 YFSETQ. The length of the CDR3 is 14 residues. The V gene lost 4 bases and the J gene lost 2 bases, with 12 bases spanning the gap. The whole variable domain, remainder taken from reference TRBV5-1 and TRBJ2-5, is KAGVTQTPRYLIKTRGQQVTLSCSPISGHRSVSWYQQTPGQGLQFLFEYFSETQRNKGNFPGRFSGRQFSNSRSEMNVSTLELGDSALYLCASSPGTPQETQYFGPGTRLLVL.